The 3 T cell receptor beta chains presented below share a single source sample, sequenced in a study of human thymus T cells. Measured with immunoSEQ multiplex PCR; TCRdb has only the in-frame clones, and not every one. The sample has around 44,000 clones; about 94% are singletons. Sequenced input: blood. These TCRs come from a boy in the first two years of life with a congenital heart defect but otherwise immunologically healthy.

V gene TRBV2 combines with J gene TRBJ2-5; 11 bases agree with TRBD2. The J call may be mistaken, given a closer DNA end match to TRBJ2-7. The CDR3 has 14 amino acids. Germline loops: CDR1 SNHLY, CDR2 FYNNEI. The CDR3 nucleotides are TGTGCCAGCAGTGTAACTAGCGGGAGCTACGAGCAGTACTTC. Protein: CASSVTSGSYEQYF.

The chain joins TRBV10-3 to TRBJ1-3; the match to TRBD1 covers 7 bases. Germline CDR1 ENHRY, CDR2 SYGVKD. The J segment lost 0 bases and the V segment lost 3 bases, leaving 5 bases of the junction unmatched. The CDR3 runs to 16 residues. CDR3 in amino acids: CAISDPWTGSGNTIYF. CDR3 nucleotide sequence: TGTGCCATCAGTGACCCCTGGACAGGCTCTGGAAACACCATATATTTT.

The chain recombines TRBV5-4 with TRBJ2-3, with 8 positions matching TRBD2. V was clipped by 0 bases and J by 8 bases; unmatched bases: 14. The CDR3 covers 17 residues. Germline V CDR1 and CDR2: SGHNT, YYREEE (reference sequence). CDR3 in amino acids: CASSLERGGPEFGTQYF. CDR3 nucleotides: TGTGCCAGCAGCTTGGAACGGGGGGGCCCTGAGTTCGGTACGCAGTATTTT.